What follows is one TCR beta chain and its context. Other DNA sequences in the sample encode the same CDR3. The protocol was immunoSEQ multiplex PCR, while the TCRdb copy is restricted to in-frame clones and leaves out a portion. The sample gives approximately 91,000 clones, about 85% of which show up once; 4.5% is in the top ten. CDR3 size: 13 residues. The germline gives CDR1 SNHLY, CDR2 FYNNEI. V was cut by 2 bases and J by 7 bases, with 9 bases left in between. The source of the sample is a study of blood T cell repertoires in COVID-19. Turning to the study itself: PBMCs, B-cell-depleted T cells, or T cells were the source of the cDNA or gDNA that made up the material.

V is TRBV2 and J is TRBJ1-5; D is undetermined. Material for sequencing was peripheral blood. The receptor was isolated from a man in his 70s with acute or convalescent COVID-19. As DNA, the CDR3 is TGTGCCAGCAGTGAATCGGGGTACCAGCCCCAGCATTTT. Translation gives CASSESGYQPQHF.